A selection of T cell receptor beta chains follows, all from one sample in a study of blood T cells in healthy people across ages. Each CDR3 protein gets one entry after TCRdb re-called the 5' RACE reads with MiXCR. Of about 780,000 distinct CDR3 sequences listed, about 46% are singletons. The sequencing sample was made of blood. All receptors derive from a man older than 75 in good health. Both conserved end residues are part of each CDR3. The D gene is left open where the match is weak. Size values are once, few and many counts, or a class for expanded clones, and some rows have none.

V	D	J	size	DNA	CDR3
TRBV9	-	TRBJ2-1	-	TGTGCCAGCAGCGTAGAATGGGAGGCCTACAATGAGCAGTTCTTC	CASSVEWEAYNEQFF
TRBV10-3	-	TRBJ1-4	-	TGTGCCATCAGTGAGGCAGTGAGGAATAATGAAAAACTGTTTTTT	CAISEAVRNNEKLFF
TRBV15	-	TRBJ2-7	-	TGTGCCACCAGCAGAGACTCGCATTTTGGTGCTGGTTTCCTTCCCTACGAGCAGTACTTC	CATSRDSHFGAGFLPYEQYF
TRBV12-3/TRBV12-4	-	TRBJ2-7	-	TGTGCCAGCAGTTTGGACCACAGTAGGGACGAGCAGTACTTC	CASSLDHSRDEQYF
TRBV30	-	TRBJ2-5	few	TGTGCCTGGAGTGGGGGTTTGGAGGAGACCCAGTACTTC	CAWSGGLEETQYF
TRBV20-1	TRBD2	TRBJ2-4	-	TGCAGTGCTAGAGATGCTAGCGGGAGGGAATTCGACATTCAGTACTTC	CSARDASGREFDIQYF
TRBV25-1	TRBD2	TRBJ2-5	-	TGTGCCAGCAGTGATCGACTAGCGGGAGTTTCAGACCAAGAGACCCAGTACTTC	CASSDRLAGVSDQETQYF
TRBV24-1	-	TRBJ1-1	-	TGTGCCACCAGTGATTTGCGACGGCACTGGGGAGCTTTCTTT	CATSDLRRHWGAFF
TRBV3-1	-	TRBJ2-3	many	TGTGCCAGCAGCCTCCGCGGACTCCGAGATACGCAGTATTTT	CASSLRGLRDTQYF
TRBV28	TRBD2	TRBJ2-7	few	TGTGCCAGCAGCCTAGCGGCGAAATACGAGCAGTACTTC	CASSLAAKYEQYF
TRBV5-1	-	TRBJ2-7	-	TGCGCCAGCAGCTTTCGAACATCCACCTACAATGAGCAGTACTTC	CASSFRTSTYNEQYF
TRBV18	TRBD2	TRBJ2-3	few	TGTGCCAGCTCACCTAGCGGGATCCGCACAGATACGCAGTATTTT	CASSPSGIRTDTQYF
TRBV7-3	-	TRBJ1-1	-	TGTGCCAGCAGCTTAACGCACAGTTCCACTGAAGCTTTCTTT	CASSLTHSSTEAFF
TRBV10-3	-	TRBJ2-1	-	TGTGCCATCAGTGAGTCTGTGGGTGAGCAGTTCTTC	CAISESVGEQFF
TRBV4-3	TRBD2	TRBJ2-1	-	TGCGCCAGCAGCCAAGATACTTTTGCGGGAGGGACCGGTCGTGAGCAGTTCTTC	CASSQDTFAGGTGREQFF
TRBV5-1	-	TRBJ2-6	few	TGCGCCAGCAGCTCATCGACAGGTGTGACTGGGGCCAACGTCCTGACTTTC	CASSSSTGVTGANVLTF
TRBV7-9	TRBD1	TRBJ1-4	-	TGTGCCAGCAGCTTAACAGGGGTAGGAATTGGTGAAAAACTGTTTTTT	CASSLTGVGIGEKLFF
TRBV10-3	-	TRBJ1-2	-	TGTGCCCTCGGTGGCACACCGCGGGATGGCTACACCTTC	CALGGTPRDGYTF
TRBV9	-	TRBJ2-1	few	TGTGCCAGCAGCGTAGGAGCGGAGAACTACAATGAGCAGTTCTTC	CASSVGAENYNEQFF
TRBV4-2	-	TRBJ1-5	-	TGTGCCAGCAGCCAAGATACGGAGGGATACCATAGCAATCAGCCCCAGCATTTT	CASSQDTEGYHSNQPQHF
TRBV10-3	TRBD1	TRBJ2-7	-	TGTGCCATCAGCGAAGGGCCAGGGGGCGGATACGAGCAGTACTTC	CAISEGPGGGYEQYF
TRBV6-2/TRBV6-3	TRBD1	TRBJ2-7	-	TGTGCCAGCACCATGACAGGGGGCTACTACGAGCAGTACTTC	CASTMTGGYYEQYF
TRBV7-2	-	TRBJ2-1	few	TGTGCCAGCAGCTTTTCGCTAACCAAAGTTGGTGAGCAGTTCTTC	CASSFSLTKVGEQFF
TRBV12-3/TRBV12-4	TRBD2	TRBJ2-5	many	TGTGCCAGCAGTCCTCGACTAGCGGTAGCAGAAAAAGAGACCCAGTACTTC	CASSPRLAVAEKETQYF
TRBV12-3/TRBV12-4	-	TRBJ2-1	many	TGTGCCAGCAGTTTACAGGGGATCTTAGGCGATGAGCAGTTCTTC	CASSLQGILGDEQFF
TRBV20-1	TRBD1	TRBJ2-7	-	TGCAGTGCCATAGTCGGGACAGGGAACGAGCAGTACTTC	CSAIVGTGNEQYF
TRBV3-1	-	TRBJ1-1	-	TGTGCCAGCAGCCCGGGACGGAGTGAAGCTTTCTTT	CASSPGRSEAFF
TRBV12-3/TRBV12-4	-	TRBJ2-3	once	TGTGCCAGCTTAGAGGGTTTTTCTCCCACAGATACGCAGTATTTT	CASLEGFSPTDTQYF
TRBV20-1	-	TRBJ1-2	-	TGCAGTACCCTCCCGACAGGAAACTATGGCTACACCTTC	CSTLPTGNYGYTF
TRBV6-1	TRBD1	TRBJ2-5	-	TGTGCCAGCAGGACGGGACAGGGAACCCAGTACTTC	CASRTGQGTQYF
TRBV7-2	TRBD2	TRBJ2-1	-	TGTGCCAGCAGCTCCACATCCCGGACTAGCGGGAACTACAATGAGCAGTTCTTC	CASSSTSRTSGNYNEQFF
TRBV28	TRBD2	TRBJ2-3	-	TGTGCCAGCAGTTTAGATTCTGGGGGGGGAGAAGGCAATCAGCCCCAGTATTTT	CASSLDSGGGEGNQPQYF
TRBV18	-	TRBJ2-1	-	TGTGCCAGCTCCGACCCCCTGGATGAGCAGTTCTTC	CASSDPLDEQFF
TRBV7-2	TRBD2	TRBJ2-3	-	TGTGCCAGCAGCTTAAGGTCCCTAGCGGGCACAGATACGCAGTATTTT	CASSLRSLAGTDTQYF
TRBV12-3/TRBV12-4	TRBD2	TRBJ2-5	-	TGTGCCAGCGGGGAATGGACTAGCGGGAGTAATGAGCAGTACTTC	CASGEWTSGSNEQYF
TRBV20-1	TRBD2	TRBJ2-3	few	TGCAGTGCTAGAGATCCCCTAGCGGGGGGGAATACGCAGTATTTT	CSARDPLAGGNTQYF
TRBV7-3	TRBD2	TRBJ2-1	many	TGTGCCAGCAGCTTTACTAAGCGGGAGGGTAGTGAGCAGTTCTTC	CASSFTKREGSEQFF
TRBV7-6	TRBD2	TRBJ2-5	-	TGTGCCAGCAGCCCCCGGGGACTAGCGTTACAAGAGACCCAGTACTTC	CASSPRGLALQETQYF
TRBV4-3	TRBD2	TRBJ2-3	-	TGCGCCAGCAGCCAAGAATTTGCTAGCGGGAGGGCAGATACGCAGTATTTT	CASSQEFASGRADTQYF
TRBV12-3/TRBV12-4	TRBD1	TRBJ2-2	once	TGTGCCAGCAGTCCGGGACAGGGCGAAGTCGGGGAGCTGTTTTTT	CASSPGQGEVGELFF
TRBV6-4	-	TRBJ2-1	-	TGTGCCAGCAGTGACAGAGGGGGAGGCAATGAGCAGTTCTTC	CASSDRGGGNEQFF
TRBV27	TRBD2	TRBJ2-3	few	TGTGCCAGCAGTTTATCGCCTAGCGGGCTAACAGATACGCAGTATTTT	CASSLSPSGLTDTQYF
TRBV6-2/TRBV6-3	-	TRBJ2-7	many	TGTGCCAGCAGCGGGACTGCATACGAGCAGTACTTC	CASSGTAYEQYF
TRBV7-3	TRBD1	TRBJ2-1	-	TGTGCCAGCAGCGCGACAGGGAACGCAGAGACCCAGTTCTTC	CASSATGNAETQFF
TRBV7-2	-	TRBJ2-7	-	TGTGCCAGCAGCCCCCCCAGGGGGAGGCCCTACGAGCAGTACTTC	CASSPPRGRPYEQYF
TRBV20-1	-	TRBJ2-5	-	TGCAGTGCTAGAGGGGGTTGGTTGCCCCAAGAGACCCAGTACTTC	CSARGGWLPQETQYF
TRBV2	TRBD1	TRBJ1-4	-	TGTGCCAGCCTCCGCAGGGGGCTGGGGGAAAAACTGTTTTTT	CASLRRGLGEKLFF
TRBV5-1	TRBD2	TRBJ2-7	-	TGCGCCAGCAGCTTGTGGGCTAGCGGGTACGAGCAGTACTTC	CASSLWASGYEQYF
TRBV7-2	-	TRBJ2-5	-	TGTGCCAGCAGCTCAGGAGGGGGATTTCTAAAGACCCAGTACTTC	CASSSGGGFLKTQYF
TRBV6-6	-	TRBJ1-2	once	TGTGCCAGCAGTCGGGGGGCCTCCGACTATGGCTACACCTTC	CASSRGASDYGYTF
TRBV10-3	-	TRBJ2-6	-	TGTGCCATCATGAGGGGCCTCGACTCTGGGGCCAACGTCCTGACTTTC	CAIMRGLDSGANVLTF
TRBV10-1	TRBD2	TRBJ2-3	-	TGCGCCAGCAGTGAGTGGAGCGGGAGCGGTCGCGATACGCAGTATTTT	CASSEWSGSGRDTQYF
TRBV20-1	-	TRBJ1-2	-	TGCAGGGGGGGAGGGGACTATGGCTACACCTTC	CRGGGDYGYTF
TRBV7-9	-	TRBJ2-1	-	TGTGCCAGCAACCGACAAGACTCCTACAATGAGCAGTTCTTC	CASNRQDSYNEQFF